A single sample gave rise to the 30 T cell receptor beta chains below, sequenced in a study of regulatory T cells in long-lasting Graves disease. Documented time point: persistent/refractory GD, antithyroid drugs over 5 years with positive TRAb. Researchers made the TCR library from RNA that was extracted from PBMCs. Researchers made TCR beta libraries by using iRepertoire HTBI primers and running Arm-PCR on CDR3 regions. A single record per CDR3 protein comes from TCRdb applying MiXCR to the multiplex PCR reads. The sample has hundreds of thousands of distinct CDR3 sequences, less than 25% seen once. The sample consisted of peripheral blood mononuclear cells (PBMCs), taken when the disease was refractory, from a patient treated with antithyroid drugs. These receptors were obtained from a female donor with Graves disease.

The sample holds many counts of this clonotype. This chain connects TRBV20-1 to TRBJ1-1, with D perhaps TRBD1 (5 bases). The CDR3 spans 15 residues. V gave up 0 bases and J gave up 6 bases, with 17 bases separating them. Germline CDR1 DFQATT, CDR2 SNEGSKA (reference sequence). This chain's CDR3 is CSARDRGRAGPEAFF. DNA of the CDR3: TGCAGTGCTAGAGATCGTGGTAGGGCGGGGCCTGAAGCTTTCTTT.

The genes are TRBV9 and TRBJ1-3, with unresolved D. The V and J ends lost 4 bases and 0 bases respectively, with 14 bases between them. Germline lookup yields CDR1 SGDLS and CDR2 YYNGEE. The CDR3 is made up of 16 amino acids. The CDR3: CASSPLDESSGNTIYF. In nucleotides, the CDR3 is TGTGCCAGCAGCCCCTTGGATGAGAGCTCTGGAAACACCATATATTTT.

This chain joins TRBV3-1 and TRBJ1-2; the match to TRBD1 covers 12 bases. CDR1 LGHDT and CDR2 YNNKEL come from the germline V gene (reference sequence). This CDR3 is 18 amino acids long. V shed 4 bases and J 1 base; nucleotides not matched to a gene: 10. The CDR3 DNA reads TGTGCCAGCAGCCCATACCCCGGGACAGGGGGCCTTAACTATGGCTACACCTTC. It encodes CASSPYPGTGGLNYGYTF.

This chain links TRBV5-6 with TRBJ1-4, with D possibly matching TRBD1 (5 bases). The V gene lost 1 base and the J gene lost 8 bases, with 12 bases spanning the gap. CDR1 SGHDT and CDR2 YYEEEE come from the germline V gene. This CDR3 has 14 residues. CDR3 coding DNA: TGTGCCAGCAGCTTGCGGCAGGGCGGGGAAAAACTGTTTTTT. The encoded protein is CASSLRQGGEKLFF.

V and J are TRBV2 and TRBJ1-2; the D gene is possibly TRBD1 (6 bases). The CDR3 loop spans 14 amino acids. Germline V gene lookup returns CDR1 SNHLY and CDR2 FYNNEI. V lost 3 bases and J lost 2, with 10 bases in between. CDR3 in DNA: TGTGCCAGCAGTGATACAGGGCAGAACTATGGCTACACCTTC. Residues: CASSDTGQNYGYTF.

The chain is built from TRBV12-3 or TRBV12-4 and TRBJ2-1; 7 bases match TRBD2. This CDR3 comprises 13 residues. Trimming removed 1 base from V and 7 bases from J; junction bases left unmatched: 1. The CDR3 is CASSLVGGNEQFF. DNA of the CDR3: TGTGCCAGCAGTTTAGTGGGGGGGAATGAGCAGTTCTTC.

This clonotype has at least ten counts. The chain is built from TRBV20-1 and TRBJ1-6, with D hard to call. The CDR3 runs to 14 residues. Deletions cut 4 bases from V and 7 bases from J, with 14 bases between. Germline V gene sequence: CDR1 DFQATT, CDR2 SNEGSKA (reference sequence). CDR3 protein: CSATAGPRNSPLHF. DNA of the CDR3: TGCAGTGCTACGGCCGGGCCTAGAAATTCACCCCTCCACTTT.

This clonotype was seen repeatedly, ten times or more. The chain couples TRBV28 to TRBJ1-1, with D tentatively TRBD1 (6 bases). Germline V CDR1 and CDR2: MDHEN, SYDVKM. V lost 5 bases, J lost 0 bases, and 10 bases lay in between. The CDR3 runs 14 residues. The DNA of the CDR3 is TGTGCCAGCAGTCAACAGGGCTTGAACACTGAAGCTTTCTTT. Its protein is CASSQQGLNTEAFF.

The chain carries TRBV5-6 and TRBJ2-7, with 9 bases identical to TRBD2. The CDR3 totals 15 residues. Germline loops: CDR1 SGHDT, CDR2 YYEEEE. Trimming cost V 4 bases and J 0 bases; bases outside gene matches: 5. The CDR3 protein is CASSTLAGSSYEQYF. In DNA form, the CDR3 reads TGTGCCAGCAGCACGCTAGCGGGGAGCTCCTACGAGCAGTACTTC.

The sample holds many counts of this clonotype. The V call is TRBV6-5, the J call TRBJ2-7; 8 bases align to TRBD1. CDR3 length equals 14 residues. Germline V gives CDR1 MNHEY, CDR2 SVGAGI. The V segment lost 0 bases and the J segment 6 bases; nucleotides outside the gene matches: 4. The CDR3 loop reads CASSYSRTGPEQYF. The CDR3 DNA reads TGTGCCAGCAGTTACTCGAGGACAGGGCCCGAGCAGTACTTC.

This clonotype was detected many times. The DNA of the CDR3 is TGTGCCAGCAGTCGGGCACAGGGTTCGGGAAATTCACCCCTCCACTTT. Residues: CASSRAQGSGNSPLHF. J is TRBJ1-6 and V is TRBV3-1; possibly TRBD1 for D (6 bases). The V gene lost 6 bases and the J gene lost 7 bases, with 19 bases spanning the gap. The CDR3 is made up of 16 amino acids. Germline lookup yields CDR1 LGHDT and CDR2 YNNKEL (reference sequence).

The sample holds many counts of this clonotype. The CDR3 bases are TGTGCCAGCAGCTTAGAACCTCCCGGGACTGGTCTTCGAGAGACCCAGTACTTC. Translation gives CASSLEPPGTGLRETQYF. The chain employs TRBV11-2 and TRBJ2-5, with D perhaps TRBD2 (6 bases). The V end lost 0 bases, the J end lost 4 bases, and 21 bases lay between the germline ends. Germline V gene sequence: CDR1 SGHAT, CDR2 FQNNGV. This CDR3 has 18 amino acids.

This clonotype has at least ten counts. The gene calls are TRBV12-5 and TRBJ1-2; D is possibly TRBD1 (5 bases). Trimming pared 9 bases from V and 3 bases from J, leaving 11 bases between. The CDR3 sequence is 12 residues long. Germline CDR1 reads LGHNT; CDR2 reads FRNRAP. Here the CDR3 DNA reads TGTGCTAGCGGGACCTTGGACTATGGCTACACCTTC. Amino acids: CASGTLDYGYTF.

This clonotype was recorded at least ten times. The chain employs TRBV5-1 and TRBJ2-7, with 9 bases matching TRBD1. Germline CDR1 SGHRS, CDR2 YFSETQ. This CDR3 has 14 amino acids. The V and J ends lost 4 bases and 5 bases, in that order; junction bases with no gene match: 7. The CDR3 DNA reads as TGCGCCAGCAGCAGCGGACAGGGGAGTAACGAGCAGTACTTC. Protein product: CASSSGQGSNEQYF.

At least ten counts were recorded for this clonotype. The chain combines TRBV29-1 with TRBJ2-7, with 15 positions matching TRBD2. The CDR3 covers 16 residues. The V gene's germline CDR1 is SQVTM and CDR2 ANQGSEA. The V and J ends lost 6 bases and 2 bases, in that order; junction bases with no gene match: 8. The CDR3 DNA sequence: TGCAGCGTACGGACTAGCGGGAGGGCCGCTACCTACGAGCAGTACTTC. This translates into CSVRTSGRAATYEQYF.

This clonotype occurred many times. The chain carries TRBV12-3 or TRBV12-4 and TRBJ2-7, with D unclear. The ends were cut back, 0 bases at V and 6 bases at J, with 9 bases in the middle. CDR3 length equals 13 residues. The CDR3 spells CASSLAALGEQYF. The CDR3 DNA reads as TGTGCCAGCAGTTTAGCGGCCCTAGGCGAGCAGTACTTC.

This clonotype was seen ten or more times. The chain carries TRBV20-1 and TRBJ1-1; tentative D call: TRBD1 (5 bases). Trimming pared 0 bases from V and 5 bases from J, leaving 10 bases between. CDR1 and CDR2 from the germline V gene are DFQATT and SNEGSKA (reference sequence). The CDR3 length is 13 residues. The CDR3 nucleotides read TGCAGTGCTAGAGATCTCGGGGGGACTGAAGCTTTCTTT. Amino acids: CSARDLGGTEAFF.

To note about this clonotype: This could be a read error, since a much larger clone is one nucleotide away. The CDR3 spells CATRRTGHTGELFF. CDR3 DNA: TGTGCCACCAGGAGGACAGGACACACCGGGGAGCTGTTTTTT. The V call is TRBV24-1, the J call TRBJ2-2; 7 nucleotides match TRBD1. V shed 7 bases, J shed 3 bases, and the junction held 4 bases outside the gene matches. Germline V CDR1 and CDR2: KGHDR, SFDVKD. The CDR3 totals 14 residues.

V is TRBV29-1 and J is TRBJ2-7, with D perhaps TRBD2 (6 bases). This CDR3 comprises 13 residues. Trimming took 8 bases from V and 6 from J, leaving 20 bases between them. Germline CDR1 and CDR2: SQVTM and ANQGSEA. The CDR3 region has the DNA TGCAGCCTAAGGGACTCCAGCTCTGGCGAGCAGTACTTC. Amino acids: CSLRDSSSGEQYF.

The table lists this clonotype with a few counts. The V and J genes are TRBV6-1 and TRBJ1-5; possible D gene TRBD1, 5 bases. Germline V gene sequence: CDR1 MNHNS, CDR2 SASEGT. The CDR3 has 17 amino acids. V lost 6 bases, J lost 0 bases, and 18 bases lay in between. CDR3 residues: CASSARGGGFSNQPQHF. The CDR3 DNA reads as TGTGCCAGCAGCGCACGGGGGGGGGGATTTAGCAATCAGCCCCAGCATTTT.

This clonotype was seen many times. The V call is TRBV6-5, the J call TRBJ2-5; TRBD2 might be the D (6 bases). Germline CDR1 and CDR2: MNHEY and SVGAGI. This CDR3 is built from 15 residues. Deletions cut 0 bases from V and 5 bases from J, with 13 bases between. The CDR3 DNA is TGTGCCAGCAGTTACTCAGGGGACTCGGGTGAGACCCAGTACTTC. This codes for CASSYSGDSGETQYF.

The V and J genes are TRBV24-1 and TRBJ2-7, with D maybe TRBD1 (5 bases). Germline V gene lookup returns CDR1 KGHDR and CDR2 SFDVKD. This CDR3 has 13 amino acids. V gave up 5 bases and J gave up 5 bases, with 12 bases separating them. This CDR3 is CATSGPLDNEQYF. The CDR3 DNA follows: TGTGCCACCAGTGGGCCCCTGGACAACGAGCAGTACTTC.

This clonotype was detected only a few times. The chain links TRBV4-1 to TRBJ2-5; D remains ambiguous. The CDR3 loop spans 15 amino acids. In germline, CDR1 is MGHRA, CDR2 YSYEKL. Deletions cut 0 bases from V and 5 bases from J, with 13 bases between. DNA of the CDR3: TGCGCCAGCAGCCAAGATGGCTGGGTGGAGGAGACCCAGTACTTC. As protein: CASSQDGWVEETQYF.

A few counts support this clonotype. Here the CDR3 DNA reads TGTGCCAGCAGCCAACGAACGGGACTAGTCTTTGAGACCCAGTACTTC. It codes for CASSQRTGLVFETQYF. The V gene is TRBV14, the J gene TRBJ2-5; 8 nucleotides align to TRBD2. CDR3 size: 16 residues. CDR1 and CDR2 (germline): SGHDN, FVKESK. Losses at the gene ends were 2 bases for V and 5 bases for J; bases not matched to a gene: 10.

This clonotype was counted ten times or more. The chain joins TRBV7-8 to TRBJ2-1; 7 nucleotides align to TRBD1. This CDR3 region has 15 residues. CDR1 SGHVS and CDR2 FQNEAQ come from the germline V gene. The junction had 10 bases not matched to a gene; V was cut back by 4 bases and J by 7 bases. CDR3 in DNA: TGTGCCAGCAGCTCTAGACAGGGTAGTATGAATGAGCAGTTCTTC. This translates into CASSSRQGSMNEQFF.

The CDR3 spells CSVRTGGNQPQHF. The CDR3 DNA is TGCAGCGTTCGAACAGGGGGCAATCAGCCCCAGCATTTT. V usage is TRBV29-1 and J usage is TRBJ1-5; 7 nucleotides match TRBD1. The CDR3 covers 13 residues. Germline trimming cut 5 bases from V and 2 bases from J; bases unmatched to any gene: 3. In germline, CDR1 is SQVTM, CDR2 ANQGSEA.

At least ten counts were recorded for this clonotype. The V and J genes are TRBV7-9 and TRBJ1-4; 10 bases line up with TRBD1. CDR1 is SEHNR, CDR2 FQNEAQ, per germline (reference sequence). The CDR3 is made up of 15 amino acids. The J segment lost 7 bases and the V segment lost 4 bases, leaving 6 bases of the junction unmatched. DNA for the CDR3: TGTGCCAGCAGCTCACCGGGACAGGGGATTGAAAAACTGTTTTTT. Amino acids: CASSSPGQGIEKLFF.

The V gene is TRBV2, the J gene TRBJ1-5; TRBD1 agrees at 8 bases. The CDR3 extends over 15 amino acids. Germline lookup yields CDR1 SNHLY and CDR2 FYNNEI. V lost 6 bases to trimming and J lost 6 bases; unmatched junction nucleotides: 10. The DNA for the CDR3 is TGTGCCAGCAGCAAAGGGACAGGACCCGGTCAGCCCCAGCATTTT. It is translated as CASSKGTGPGQPQHF.

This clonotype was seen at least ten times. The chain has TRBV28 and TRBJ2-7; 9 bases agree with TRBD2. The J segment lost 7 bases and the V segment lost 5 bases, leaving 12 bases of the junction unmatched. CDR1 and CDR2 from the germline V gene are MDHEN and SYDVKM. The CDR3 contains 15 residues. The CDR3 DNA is TGTGCCAGCAGTCTTACGGGACTAGCTAGGATTGAGCAGTACTTC. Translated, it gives CASSLTGLARIEQYF.

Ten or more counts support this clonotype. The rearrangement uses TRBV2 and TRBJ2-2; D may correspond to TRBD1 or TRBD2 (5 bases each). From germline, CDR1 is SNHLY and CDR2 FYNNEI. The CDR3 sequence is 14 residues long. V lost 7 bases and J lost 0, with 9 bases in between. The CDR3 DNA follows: TGTGCCAGCATGGGACCCCCGAACACCGGGGAGCTGTTTTTT. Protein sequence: CASMGPPNTGELFF.